The rows below give T cell receptor beta chains drawn from one sample of a study of CD8 T cells in ankylosing spondylitis. TCRdb reanalysed the 5' RACE reads using MiXCR and keeps one entry per CDR3 protein. The sample yields under 450,000 distinct CDR3 sequences, approximately 22% seen once. The sample consisted of blood, either unsorted or a sorted T cell fraction (not recorded which). These receptor sequences come from a male donor with ankylosing spondylitis or in good health (not recorded which). The conserved cysteine and the conserved F or W are not part of the CDR3 here. Size tells how often a clone was seen (once, few, many) or the class of an expanded clone, and some rows leave it out.

TRBV12-3/TRBV12-4	TRBJ2-3	-	ASSLVSGGNTQY
TRBV20-1	TRBJ2-1	-	SARDLAVSSYNEQF
TRBV29-1	TRBJ2-1	few	SVTGQGANEQF
TRBV2	TRBJ2-7	-	ASDPGQQY
TRBV28	TRBJ1-1	few	ATHSTWDSNTEAF
TRBV5-1	TRBJ1-2	-	ASSLSGKANYGYT
TRBV29-1	TRBJ2-7	few	SAHLRSSYEQY
TRBV27	TRBJ2-1	-	ATRSGTVVSYEQF
TRBV12-3/TRBV12-4	TRBJ2-2	-	ASSAVVGELF
TRBV12-3/TRBV12-4	TRBJ1-1	-	ASRPGQGMNTEAF
TRBV10-3	TRBJ2-3	-	TFSSLGREMGDTDTQY
TRBV20-1	TRBJ1-1	-	SARKKAAF
TRBV21-1	TRBJ2-1	-	ASSKAGLYNEQF
TRBV4-1	TRBJ2-3	few	ASSQAWGVVDTQY
TRBV7-2	TRBJ2-1	few	ASRQPGDNEQF
TRBV6-1	TRBJ2-7	few	ASSTRDRSSYEQY
TRBV10-1	TRBJ2-7	-	ASSESGAAYEQY
TRBV28	TRBJ1-4	-	ASMTTGGREKLF
TRBV7-9	TRBJ2-3	-	ASGDKRGGDTDTQY
TRBV12-3/TRBV12-4	TRBJ2-7	-	ASSLAFTYEQY
TRBV27	TRBJ2-1	-	ASSPAGGAYNEQF
TRBV11-2	TRBJ2-5	-	ASSLLGIQETKY
TRBV7-9	TRBJ2-5	-	ASSLEGPYQETQY
TRBV27	TRBJ2-7	-	ASSLRGPSSYEQY
TRBV4-1	TRBJ2-2	few	ASSLRWNTGELF
TRBV4-1	TRBJ2-6	-	ASSHPLGSGANVLT
TRBV28	TRBJ2-1	-	ASSSPLESSYNEQF
TRBV15	TRBJ2-1	few	ATSRETGVYNEQF
TRBV25-1	TRBJ1-2	few	ASSEYGGYT
TRBV20-1	TRBJ2-1	few	SARFRARSYNEQF
TRBV29-1	TRBJ2-1	few	STQAGGRYNEQF
TRBV11-1	TRBJ1-1	-	ASPNTEAF
TRBV20-1	TRBJ2-7	-	SAREASAGYEQY
TRBV9	TRBJ2-5	-	ASNLQGAARETQY
TRBV6-5	TRBJ2-5	-	ASSVEETQY
TRBV9	TRBJ2-7	-	ASSVGGTGGYEQY
TRBV12-3/TRBV12-4	TRBJ2-7	few	ASRAGDSATYEQY
TRBV24-1	TRBJ2-1	-	ATSDLTVYNEQF
TRBV20-1	TRBJ2-7	few	SARDIGGSYEQY